Listed here is a single T cell receptor beta chain. Its specificity is not known. These data come from a study of cytomegalovirus exposure and HLA in healthy donors. The junction had 6 bases not matched to a gene; V was cut back by 3 bases and J by 5 bases. In germline, CDR1 is ENHRY, CDR2 SYGVKD. The CDR3 consists of 16 residues. The PCR used 60 Vbeta and 13 Jbeta primers. TCRdb's table, derived via immunoSEQ multiplex PCR, lists solely in-frame clones and lacks some. The repertoire holds approximately 100,000 clones, with more than 60% as singletons. Whole-study results and caveats: Sequencing artifact likely explains a cluster of highly shared sequence variants. Specificity for CMV antigens was confirmed in vitro for a few of the CMV-associated chains.

The sequenced sample was PBMCs. The rearrangement uses TRBV10-3 and TRBJ2-2; 10 bases match TRBD2. This sequence originates from a woman between 18 and 29 years old in good health and CMV-seropositive. The CDR3 protein is CAISELAGSRTGELFF. The CDR3 coding sequence is TGTGCCATCAGTGAACTAGCGGGATCTAGGACCGGGGAGCTGTTTTTT.